These 6 T cell receptor beta chains were all obtained from the same sample, sequenced in a study of T cell clonality in common variable immunodeficiency. No cognate antigen is known for these TCRs. The method was immunoSEQ multiplex PCR; TCRdb's version includes in-frame clones alone and lacks a portion of them. This sample comprises about 28,000 clones, none seen once only. The study's findings and limits: Reportedly, TCR beta sequences from common variable immunodeficiency showed fewer deletions and N-nucleotide insertions.

Material: peripheral blood mononuclear cells. The receptors shown here come from a human donor with common variable immunodeficiency.

Comments on this clone: The DNA ends 3 residues before the CDR3 does, and the rest of the CDR3 is filled in from the germline J gene. The chain is built from TRBV23-1 and TRBJ2-1; D gene uncertain. TRBV23-1 is flagged as an ORF with uncertain function. This CDR3 has 16 residues. V dropped 0 bases and J dropped 0 bases, with 9 bases sitting between them. The CDR3 here is CASSQSRFYSYNEQFF. CDR3 DNA, as far as it was read: TGCGCCAGCAGTCAATCGCGATTTTACTCCTACAATGAG.

This clone occurred many times. The CDR3 extends 3 residues past the end of the read, so its final part is completed from the germline J gene. The chain has TRBV7-4 and TRBJ1-2; no clear D gene. Germline V gene sequence: CDR1 SGHVT, CDR2 SQSDAQ. This CDR3 is 11 amino acids long. The sequenced part of the CDR3 DNA is TGTGCCAGCATCCATTCCAGGGGC. Protein: CASIHSRG. The entire CDR3 is CASIHSRGYTF.

This clone was counted at least ten times. The CDR3 end falls 3 residues outside the read, so it is completed with the germline J gene. J is TRBJ1-1 and V is TRBV16; TRBD1 agrees at 8 bases. This CDR3 comprises 14 residues. With 2 bases clipped from V and 2 bases from J, the junction kept 1 base outside the gene matches. Germline loops: CDR1 KGHSY, CDR2 FQNENV. The CDR3 bases that were read are TGTGCCAGCAGCCAAGACAGGGGAAACACTGAA. Its protein is CASSQDRGNTE. The CDR3 reads in full as CASSQDRGNTEAFF.

This clone has at least ten counts. Sequencing ends 3 residues short of the CDR3 end; the germline J gene provides the rest. The rearrangement joins TRBV2 to TRBJ1-1, with a weak D call TRBD1 (6 bases). Between the trimmed V and J ends, which lost 5 bases and 5 bases, there was a span of 18 bases. Germline CDR1 SNHLY, CDR2 FYNNEI. The CDR3 is made up of 15 amino acids. The CDR3: CASSSGVGFRTEAFF. The CDR3 DNA, read in part, is TGTGCCAGCAGTTCAGGGGTAGGGTTTCGGACTGAA.

The sample holds many counts of this clone. The CDR3 goes on 3 residues after the read ends, and that part is filled in from the germline J gene. The chain links TRBV28 to TRBJ1-5; D might be TRBD1 (6 bases). This CDR3 is built from 15 residues. The germline V gene encodes CDR1 MDHEN and CDR2 SYDVKM. The V end lost 7 bases, the J end lost 6 bases, and 19 bases lay between the germline ends. CDR3 bases read: TGTGCCAGCAACGCCGGGACACCCAGATCTCAGCCC. This sequence encodes CASNAGTPRSQP. The CDR3 in its entirety is CASNAGTPRSQPQHF.

This clone was counted ten times or more. The DNA ends 3 residues before the CDR3 does, and the rest of the CDR3 is filled in from the germline J gene. The chain uses TRBV5-4 and TRBJ1-2; possible D gene TRBD1, 5 bases. The germline V and J ends were trimmed by 4 bases and 5 bases, with 18 bases remaining between them. This CDR3 is built from 15 residues. Germline CDR1 is SGHNT and CDR2 is YYREEE (reference sequence). CDR3 bases read: TGTGCCAGCAGCCCTGGGTTGACAGACTGGTATGGC. Translated: CASSPGLTDWYG. The whole CDR3 protein is CASSPGLTDWYGYTF.